Below are 4 T cell receptor beta chains sequenced from a single sample in a study of regulatory T cells in long-lasting Graves disease. For TCR beta, libraries came from iRepertoire HTBI primers and Arm-PCR of CDR3 regions. TCRdb processed the multiplex PCR reads anew with MiXCR; each CDR3 protein has one entry. The profile shows 400,000 to 500,000 distinct CDR3 sequences, around 13% of them singletons. Time point in this sample: newly diagnosed GD, antithyroid drugs for less than 3 months. Extracted PBMC RNA gave rise to the TCR library. These data were also filed under a second study, of T cells in Graves' hyperthyroidism and ophthalmopathy.

The source was peripheral blood mononuclear cells (PBMCs), collected at new diagnosis, from a patient treated with antithyroid drugs. Receptor source: a woman in her forties or fifties with Graves disease.

In its sample, this clonotype was seen many times. The CDR3 coding sequence is TGCAGCGTTGAATTAGGGACTACATACGAGCAGTACTTC. Translating gives CSVELGTTYEQYF. This chain uses TRBV29-1 with TRBJ2-7, with 7 positions matching TRBD2. The length of the CDR3 is 13 residues. Per germline, CDR1 SQVTM and CDR2 ANQGSEA. V trimming: 2 bases; J trimming: 4 bases; junction bases outside the gene matches: 5.

With respect to this clonotype: A much larger clone lies a single base off, so this may be a read error. The chain links TRBV20-1 to TRBJ2-5; 8 nucleotides align to TRBD2. Germline V gene lookup returns CDR1 DFQATT and CDR2 SNEGSKA (reference sequence). This CDR3 has 14 amino acids. The CDR3 region is CSAVSGTFQETLYF. The DNA for the CDR3 is TGCAGTGCCGTTAGCGGGACATTCCAAGAGACCCTGTACTTC.

Ten or more counts support this clonotype. This chain links TRBV20-1 with TRBJ2-1, with TRBD2 matching over 9 bases. V dropped 1 base and J dropped 3; count of bases not matched to a gene: 4. Germline V gene lookup returns CDR1 DFQATT and CDR2 SNEGSKA (reference sequence). This CDR3 has 15 residues. CDR3 residues: CSARGLAVVYNEQFF. The CDR3 DNA reads TGCAGTGCTAGAGGACTAGCGGTCGTCTACAATGAGCAGTTCTTC.

In this sample, this clonotype turned up many times. The chain uses TRBV24-1 and TRBJ2-1, with TRBD2 matching over 9 bases. Germline trimming cut 3 bases from V and 5 bases from J; bases unmatched to any gene: 4. This CDR3 region has 15 residues. In germline, CDR1 is KGHDR, CDR2 SFDVKD. CDR3 amino acids: CATSDTGLAHNEQFF. Written as DNA, the CDR3 is TGTGCCACCAGTGATACGGGACTAGCTCACAATGAGCAGTTCTTC.